What follows are 27 T cell receptor beta chains derived from one specimen sequenced in a study of T-cell reconstitution after alpha-beta-depleted transplantation in children. Construction of the TCRbeta library involved unique molecular identifiers. MiXCR, run by TCRdb on the PCR reads, gives a single entry per CDR3 protein. Altogether around 450,000 distinct CDR3 sequences are present, approximately 41% being singletons, with the ten largest covering 27%. The specimen comprised PBMCs, sampled before TCRalphabeta/CD19-depleted stem cell transplant. The origin of the receptors is a girl aged 2 to 10 with aplastic anemia, due to receive a stem cell transplant.

In its sample, this clonotype was seen a few times. The chain couples TRBV9 to TRBJ2-1; 9 bases are a match to TRBD2. V gave up 3 bases and J gave up 5 bases; unmatched junction bases: 6. This CDR3 has 15 residues. Germline CDR1 is SGDLS and CDR2 is YYNGEE. The CDR3 protein is CASSAGAGGHNEQFF. The CDR3, as DNA: TGTGCCAGCAGCGCAGGGGCGGGAGGGCACAATGAGCAGTTCTTC.

The genes are TRBV4-1 and TRBJ2-3, with D unclear. This CDR3 has 17 amino acids. Trimming pared 3 bases from V and 2 bases from J, leaving 18 bases between. From germline, CDR1 is MGHRA and CDR2 YSYEKL. Here the CDR3 DNA reads TGCGCCAGCAGCCAGATTTCCGCCCCAACTCTCACAGATACGCAGTATTTT. Protein: CASSQISAPTLTDTQYF.

This clonotype turned up a few times. V usage is TRBV3-1 and J usage is TRBJ2-7, with D tentatively TRBD1 (5 bases). CDR1 LGHDT and CDR2 YNNKEL come from the germline V gene (reference sequence). The V end lost 5 bases, the J end lost 2 bases, and 13 bases lay between the germline ends. CDR3 length equals 14 residues. The CDR3 region is CASSSFDSPYEQYF. CDR3 DNA sequence: TGTGCCAGCAGCTCCTTTGACAGTCCCTACGAGCAGTACTTC.

This chain uses TRBV10-3 with TRBJ2-7; D perhaps matches TRBD2 (6 bases). Trimming took 11 bases from V and 2 from J, leaving 13 bases between them. There are 12 residues in the CDR3. CDR1 and CDR2 (germline): ENHRY, SYGVKD. The CDR3 DNA is TGTGCCGTGGGGGGACCCACCTACGAGCAGTACTTC. The encoded protein is CAVGGPTYEQYF.

This chain links TRBV12-3 or TRBV12-4 with TRBJ1-2; 7 nucleotides line up with TRBD1. The CDR3 is 12 amino acids. With V trimmed by 8 bases and J by 6 bases, 6 bases remained unmatched. The DNA of the CDR3 is TGTGCCAGCGGACCGACAGGGCATGGCTACACCTTC. It codes for CASGPTGHGYTF.

This clonotype was seen repeatedly, ten times or more. CDR3 region: CASSQERVRDTQYF. CDR3 in DNA: TGTGCCAGCAGCCAAGAAAGGGTCCGGGATACGCAGTATTTT. This chain links TRBV3-1 with TRBJ2-3; unclear D gene. V shed 0 bases and J shed 6 bases, with 10 bases lying between them. The germline V gene has CDR1 LGHDT and CDR2 YNNKEL (reference sequence). The CDR3 spans 14 residues.

This clonotype was detected only once. The chain combines TRBV5-1 with TRBJ1-2; 7 bases match TRBD1. V gave up 4 bases and J gave up 8 bases; unmatched junction bases: 14. Germline V gene lookup returns CDR1 SGHRS and CDR2 YFSETQ. This CDR3 spans 15 amino acids. The CDR3 is CASSPTGEKTEGYTF. CDR3 in DNA: TGCGCCAGCAGCCCAACAGGGGAAAAAACGGAAGGCTACACCTTC.

The chain has TRBV29-1 and TRBJ2-3; D might be TRBD1 (6 bases). Per the germline V gene, CDR1 is SQVTM and CDR2 is ANQGSEA. This CDR3 has 14 residues. The V end lost 4 bases, the J end lost 2 bases, and 13 bases lay between the germline ends. DNA for the CDR3: TGCAGCGTTGTTGGGACAAGGATCACAGATACGCAGTATTTT. Translating it yields CSVVGTRITDTQYF.

The V and J genes are TRBV5-1 and TRBJ1-2, with 8 bases that match TRBD1. V dropped 3 bases and J dropped 6; count of bases not matched to a gene: 16. The germline V gene has CDR1 SGHRS and CDR2 YFSETQ. This CDR3 comprises 17 residues. The CDR3 sequence: CASSSAGRGLSTDGYTF. CDR3 in DNA: TGCGCCAGCAGCTCCGCCGGCAGGGGGCTATCGACGGATGGCTACACCTTC.

This chain uses TRBV5-1 with TRBJ2-3; 7 nucleotides agree with TRBD1. The V gene end was trimmed by 5 bases and the J gene end by 0 bases; junction bases not matched to a gene: 9. The CDR3 length is 16 residues. The germline CDR1 and CDR2 sequences are SGHRS and YFSETQ. The CDR3 DNA reads as TGCGCCAGCAGTTCAGACAGGGTCAGAAGCACAGATACGCAGTATTTT. Amino acid sequence: CASSSDRVRSTDTQYF.

This clonotype has at least ten counts. V usage is TRBV18 and J usage is TRBJ1-1, with 7 positions matching TRBD1. The J segment lost 8 bases and the V segment lost 5 bases, leaving 11 bases of the junction unmatched. Looked up from germline, CDR1 is KGHSH and CDR2 is LQKENI. CDR3 length: 14 amino acids. The CDR3 coding sequence is TGTGCCAGCTCAGCCGCCGGGACAGCTTACGAAGCTTTCTTT. Its protein is CASSAAGTAYEAFF.

The CDR3 sequence is CASSRGQPNSPLHF. CDR3 coding DNA: TGTGCCAGCAGCAGAGGACAGCCTAATTCACCCCTCCACTTT. The rearrangement links TRBV7-9 to TRBJ1-6; tentatively, D is TRBD1 (6 bases). Germline V lookup: CDR1 SEHNR, CDR2 FQNEAQ (reference sequence). The CDR3 sequence is 14 residues long. The ends were cut back, 5 bases at V and 6 bases at J, with 11 bases in the middle.

The chain employs TRBV7-9 and TRBJ2-3; 12 positions match TRBD2. V was pared by 3 bases and J by 4 bases, with 2 bases of the junction left unmatched. Germline CDR1 is SEHNR and CDR2 is FQNEAQ (reference sequence). This CDR3 has 15 amino acids. This CDR3 is CASSFGLAGPDTQYF. CDR3 nucleotide sequence: TGTGCCAGCAGCTTCGGACTAGCGGGACCAGATACGCAGTATTTT. Full variable domain (outside the CDR3, taken from reference TRBV7-9 and TRBJ2-3): DTGVSQNPRHKITKRGQNVTFRCDPISEHNRLYWYRQTLGQGPEFLTYFQNEAQLEKSRLLSDRFSAERPKGSFSTLEIQRTEQGDSAMYLCASSFGLAGPDTQYFGPGTRLTVL.

The rearrangement uses TRBV5-5 and TRBJ2-1; the D call may be TRBD1 or TRBD2 (5 bases each). CDR3 size: 17 residues. The V end lost 0 bases, the J end lost 5 bases, and 18 bases lay between the germline ends. Per germline, CDR1 SGHKS and CDR2 YYEKEE (reference sequence). The CDR3 here is CASSLAGAARDNNEQFF. In nucleotides, the CDR3 is TGTGCCAGCAGCTTGGCCGGGGCAGCGAGGGATAACAATGAGCAGTTCTTC.

The rearrangement joins TRBV20-1 to TRBJ2-2; D is perhaps TRBD1 (5 bases). Trimming took off 0 bases at V and 1 base at J, with 9 bases between the two ends. The germline V gene encodes CDR1 DFQATT and CDR2 SNEGSKA (reference sequence). The CDR3 has 15 amino acids. CDR3 nucleotide sequence: TGCAGTGCTAGAGATCAGGGCTTGAACACCGGGGAGCTGTTTTTT. Amino acid sequence: CSARDQGLNTGELFF.

On this clonotype: The junction departs from germline at one end; a sequencing error may be responsible. The chain combines TRBV5-4 with TRBJ1-2; 7 nucleotides line up with TRBD1. Germline assignment: CDR1 SGHNT and CDR2 YYREEE (reference sequence). The CDR3 loop spans 15 amino acids. The CDR3 bases are TGTGCCAGCAGCTTGGGGAGGGGACAGATTTATGGCGACACCTTC. Translating it yields CASSLGRGQIYGDTF.

This chain connects TRBV4-2 to TRBJ1-6; possible D gene TRBD1, 5 bases. Germline assignment: CDR1 LGHNA and CDR2 YNFKEQ. V lost 1 base and J 7 bases, leaving 17 bases between the germline ends. The CDR3 is 17 amino acids. For the CDR3, the DNA is TGTGCCAGCAGCCAAGGTATACCCTCGGGGACCAATTCACCCCTCCACTTT. This codes for CASSQGIPSGTNSPLHF.

On this clonotype: This may arise from a read error, as a much more abundant clone is one base away. The chain recombines TRBV6-6 with TRBJ1-2; D is undetermined. The CDR3 is 12 amino acids. The germline CDR1 and CDR2 sequences are MNHNY and SVGAGI (reference sequence). The germline V and J ends were trimmed by 3 bases and 3 bases, with 5 bases remaining between them. The CDR3 region is CASSYSDYGYTF. The CDR3 DNA follows: TGTGCCAGCAGTTATTCGGACTATGGCTACACCTTC.

This clonotype occurred a few times. The V call is TRBV10-3, the J call TRBJ1-2; D not certain. V gave up 2 bases and J gave up 3 bases, with 1 base separating them. The CDR3 totals 11 residues. Germline-derived CDR1 and CDR2 are ENHRY and SYGVKD. The CDR3 is CAISEDYGYTF. CDR3 coding DNA: TGTGCCATCAGTGAGGACTATGGCTACACCTTC.

Many counts were recorded for this clonotype. The V and J genes are TRBV9 and TRBJ2-4; the D call may be TRBD1 or TRBD2 (5 bases each). The CDR3 sequence is 14 residues long. The V and J ends lost 3 bases and 7 bases respectively, with 14 bases between them. Germline lookup yields CDR1 SGDLS and CDR2 YYNGEE. CDR3 nucleotides: TGTGCCAGCAGCGCCGCCCCGGGACCGAACATTCAGTACTTC. Amino acids: CASSAAPGPNIQYF.

This clonotype was picked up many times. The chain couples TRBV6-5 to TRBJ2-5; no reliable D call. The germline V gene encodes CDR1 MNHEY and CDR2 SVGAGI. V lost 0 bases, J lost 1 base, and 12 bases lay in between. There are 16 residues in the CDR3. CDR3 in DNA: TGTGCCAGCAGTTACTCATCTAGGGCAGGCCAAGAGACCCAGTACTTC. As protein: CASSYSSRAGQETQYF.

The gene calls are TRBV19 and TRBJ1-1; no definite D call. CDR3 length equals 14 residues. V dropped 9 bases and J dropped 0 bases, with 14 bases sitting between them. CDR1 is LNHDA, CDR2 SQIVND, per germline (reference sequence). DNA for the CDR3: TGTGCCAGCCGCTCGGGATTCATGAACACTGAAGCTTTCTTT. This translates into CASRSGFMNTEAFF.

The rearrangement joins TRBV18 to TRBJ2-2; D tentatively reads TRBD1 or TRBD2 (5 bases each). Trimming shortened V by 4 bases and J by 2 bases, and 20 bases separated the two germline ends. Germline values: CDR1 KGHSH, CDR2 LQKENI. The CDR3 is 18 amino acids. CDR3 region: CASSLKPPGTRNTGELFF. CDR3 in DNA: TGTGCCAGCTCACTAAAGCCCCCAGGGACCCGAAACACCGGGGAGCTGTTTTTT.

The V gene is TRBV11-2, the J gene TRBJ2-1, with TRBD2 matching over 8 bases. With V trimmed by 0 bases and J by 15 bases, 4 bases remained unmatched. CDR1 SGHAT and CDR2 FQNNGV come from the germline V gene. This CDR3 contains 12 residues. CDR3 nucleotides: TGTGCCAGCAGCTTAGATCGTCTAGCGGGGTTCTTC. Its protein is CASSLDRLAGFF.

This clonotype came up a few times. The CDR3 DNA follows: TGCAGTGCTACCCCGGGACAGGGATCCTACGAGCAGTACTTC. This codes for CSATPGQGSYEQYF. V usage is TRBV20-1 and J usage is TRBJ2-7; 9 bases align to TRBD1. J lost 1 base, V lost 4 bases, and 5 bases had no gene match. This CDR3 spans 14 amino acids. The V gene's germline CDR1 is DFQATT and CDR2 SNEGSKA (reference sequence).

The chain employs TRBV5-6 and TRBJ1-1; maybe TRBD1 (5 bases). CDR3 size: 14 residues. V was shortened by 5 bases and J by 7 bases, with 18 bases between the two germline ends. In germline, CDR1 is SGHDT, CDR2 YYEEEE. The CDR3 sequence: CASRLGRPIGEAFF. CDR3 DNA sequence: TGTGCCAGCAGGCTGGGACGACCCATCGGTGAAGCTTTCTTT.

J is TRBJ1-2 and V is TRBV7-3; D perhaps matches TRBD1 (6 bases). The germline gives CDR1 SGHTA, CDR2 FQGTGA. V shed 5 bases and J shed 8 bases, with 24 bases lying between them. This CDR3 contains 16 residues. The CDR3 loop is CASSPQPAAGRGGYTF. The CDR3 nucleotides read TGTGCCAGCAGCCCACAACCGGCGGCAGGGAGGGGGGGCTACACCTTC.